A selection of T cell receptor beta chains follows, all from one sample in a study of shared clonotypes between healthy human individuals. Here immunoSEQ multiplex PCR was the method, and the copy in TCRdb shows in-frame clones only, minus some. The sample has 2 million to 3 million clones, approximately 94% seen once. Sequencing was performed on naive CD4+ T cells sorted from blood. Source of these receptors: a man younger than 35 in good health. CDR3s include the opening cysteine and the closing phenylalanine or tryptophan. D genes are given only for firm matches. Clone size, where shown, is once, few, many, or a class for clones that have expanded.

clone_size	cdr3_length	d_call	j_call	v_call	cdr3_aa	cdr3_nt
NA	11	NA	TRBJ2-5	TRBV28	CASEKRETQYF	TGTGCCAGTGAAAAACGCGAGACCCAGTACTTC
NA	15	NA	TRBJ2-5	TRBV7-6	CASSPDSRRWETQYF	TGTGCCAGCAGCCCGGACTCCCGGAGGTGGGAGACCCAGTACTTC
NA	16	TRBD2	TRBJ2-1	TRBV7-2	CASSFFGRRSYNEQFF	TGTGCCAGCAGCTTCTTCGGGAGGAGGTCCTACAATGAGCAGTTCTTC
once	15	NA	TRBJ2-5	TRBV4-2	CASSQDLWGEETQYF	TGTGCCAGCAGCCAAGACCTCTGGGGGGAAGAGACCCAGTACTTC
NA	15	NA	TRBJ2-5	TRBV30	CAWSRAGTSGLAQYF	TGTGCCTGGTCCCGAGCCGGGACTTCGGGATTGGCCCAGTACTTC
NA	12	NA	TRBJ1-1	TRBV29-1	CSVSREYTEAFF	TGCAGCGTTTCAAGGGAGTACACTGAAGCTTTCTTT
NA	19	TRBD1	TRBJ1-1	TRBV10-3	CAISESGQGAPGGNTEAFF	TGTGCCATCAGTGAGTCGGGACAGGGGGCCCCTGGGGGGAACACTGAAGCTTTCTTT
NA	17	TRBD2	TRBJ2-5	TRBV4-1	CASSPASGGGVQETQYF	TGCGCCAGCAGCCCGGCTAGCGGGGGCGGGGTCCAAGAGACCCAGTACTTC
NA	14	NA	TRBJ1-5	TRBV7-9	CASSPDGDDQPQHF	TGTGCCAGCAGCCCGGACGGAGACGATCAGCCCCAGCATTTT
NA	14	NA	TRBJ2-7	TRBV9	CASSVATASYEQYF	TGTGCCAGCAGCGTAGCAACAGCCTCCTACGAGCAGTACTTC
NA	12	TRBD1	TRBJ2-7	TRBV29-1	CSVEKGAQEQYF	TGCAGCGTAGAAAAGGGGGCGCAAGAGCAGTACTTC
NA	14	NA	TRBJ2-7	TRBV6-5	CASSEWGGEGEQYF	TGTGCCAGCAGCGAATGGGGGGGCGAAGGCGAGCAGTACTTC
once	15	NA	TRBJ1-6	TRBV27	CASSLLAQNNSPLHF	TGTGCCAGCAGTTTATTGGCACAGAATAATTCACCCCTCCACTTT
NA	16	TRBD2	TRBJ2-7	TRBV27	CASSLLAGGSSYEQYF	TGTGCCAGCAGTTTATTGGCGGGGGGGAGCTCCTACGAGCAGTACTTC
NA	15	NA	TRBJ2-7	TRBV10-3	CAISEEEREYYEQYF	TGTGCCATCAGTGAAGAGGAACGGGAGTACTACGAGCAGTACTTC
once	14	TRBD1	TRBJ1-5	TRBV18	CASSPTGTDQPQHF	TGTGCCAGCTCACCAACCGGGACAGATCAGCCCCAGCATTTT
NA	13	NA	TRBJ1-3	TRBV10-3	CAIGGGAKDTIYF	TGTGCCATCGGCGGCGGGGCGAAGGACACCATATATTTT
NA	16	TRBD1	TRBJ1-4	TRBV28	CASSSSSGTGREKLFF	TGTGCCAGCAGTTCCTCATCCGGGACAGGGAGGGAAAAACTGTTTTTT
NA	12	NA	TRBJ2-7	TRBV29-1	CSVEHNSYEQYF	TGCAGCGTTGAACACAACTCCTACGAGCAGTACTTC
NA	14	NA	TRBJ2-7	TRBV6-5	CASSYKWESYEQYF	TGTGCCAGCAGTTACAAGTGGGAATCCTACGAGCAGTACTTC
NA	16	TRBD1	TRBJ2-5	TRBV5-6	CASSIPTGVGQETQYF	TGTGCCAGCAGCATACCGACAGGGGTCGGCCAAGAGACCCAGTACTTC
NA	10	NA	TRBJ2-5	TRBV20-1	CSAPNGSQYF	TGCAGTGCTCCGAATGGGTCCCAGTACTTC